These 28 T cell receptor beta chains came from one sample sequenced in a study of blood T cells in healthy people across ages. Then a second PCR, running about 6 to 12 cycles, was carried out with a sample-barcoded 5' primer and a J-beta primer mix. MiXCR, applied by TCRdb to the 5' RACE reads, yields one record per CDR3 protein. The sample yields approximately 1.5 million distinct CDR3 sequences, about 31% seen once. The sequencing input was blood. The receptors come from a woman aged 25 to 45 in good health.

This chain links TRBV6-4 with TRBJ1-2; 7 nucleotides align to TRBD1. CDR3 length equals 14 residues. Germline V lookup: CDR1 MRHNA, CDR2 SNTAGT. Trimming at V came to 0 bases and at J to 2 bases, leaving 0 bases not matched to a gene. The CDR3 DNA is TGTGCCAGCAGTGACTCGACAGGGAACTATGGCTACACCTTC. Translation: CASSDSTGNYGYTF.

The chain is built from TRBV3-1 and TRBJ2-3, with 7 bases fitting TRBD1. The V gene's germline CDR1 is LGHDT and CDR2 YNNKEL (reference sequence). This CDR3 spans 14 amino acids. With 1 base clipped from V and 5 bases from J, the junction kept 3 bases outside the gene matches. The CDR3 loop reads CASSQVRTGDTQYF. CDR3 DNA sequence: TGTGCCAGCAGCCAAGTGCGGACAGGAGATACGCAGTATTTT.

A few counts support this clonotype. One end of the junction fails to match germline, which may point to a read error. The chain joins TRBV20-1 to TRBJ2-3; the D is unclear. CDR1 is DFQATT, CDR2 SNEGSKA, per germline (reference sequence). The CDR3 is 14 amino acids. The CDR3 spells CSAPPIPSTDTQYF. The CDR3, as DNA: TGCAGTGCTCCCCCCATTCCAAGCACCGATACGCAGTATTTT.

This clonotype came up a few times. This sequence joins TRBV7-3 and TRBJ2-3; D not certain. The CDR3 extends over 13 amino acids. Trimming left V 4 bases short and J 2 bases short, with 7 bases between. CDR1 is SGHTA and CDR2 is FQGTGA in the germline V gene. CDR3 region: CASSSPFTDTQYF. As DNA, the CDR3 is TGTGCCAGCAGCTCCCCCTTCACAGATACGCAGTATTTT. Full variable domain (missing parts from reference TRBV7-3 and TRBJ2-3): GAGVSQTPSNKVTEKGKYVELRCDPISGHTALYWYRQSLGQGPEFLIYFQGTGAADDSGLPNDRFFAVRPEGSVSTLKIQRTERGDSAVYLCASSSPFTDTQYFGPGTRLTVL.

This clonotype was detected once. The V gene is TRBV9, the J gene TRBJ2-1; the match to TRBD2 covers 10 bases. Looked up from germline, CDR1 is SGDLS and CDR2 is YYNGEE. After removal of 6 bases from V and 2 bases from J, the junction contained 5 bases not matched to a gene. The CDR3 totals 15 residues. CDR3 sequence: CASTSGLAAYNEQFF. CDR3 DNA: TGTGCCAGCACTTCAGGACTAGCGGCCTACAATGAGCAGTTCTTC.

There are many counts of this clonotype. The V gene is TRBV7-9, the J gene TRBJ2-3, with TRBD1 matching over 10 bases. Germline values: CDR1 SEHNR, CDR2 FQNEAQ (reference sequence). Germline trimming cut 3 bases from V and 4 bases from J; bases unmatched to any gene: 1. The CDR3 has 14 amino acids. The CDR3 is CASSFGTGADTQYF. Written as DNA, the CDR3 is TGTGCCAGCAGCTTTGGGACAGGGGCAGATACGCAGTATTTT.

Concerning this clonotype itself: This may be a read error, as it is one base from a much larger clone. The chain is built from TRBV4-1 and TRBJ2-7; weak D call: TRBD1 (5 bases). V dropped 0 bases and J dropped 0 bases, with 12 bases sitting between them. The length of the CDR3 is 16 residues. CDR1 and CDR2 (germline): MGHRA, YSYEKL. The chain's CDR3 is CASSQDQTASSYEQYF. The CDR3 DNA reads TGCGCCAGCAGCCAAGACCAGACAGCTAGCTCCTACGAGCAGTACTTC.

This clonotype occurred a few times. The gene calls are TRBV12-3 or TRBV12-4 and TRBJ1-3; no definite D call. This CDR3 spans 13 amino acids. Trimming pared 7 bases from V and 4 bases from J, leaving 11 bases between. The CDR3 is CASTTTAGNTIYF. The CDR3 DNA sequence: TGTGCCAGCACCACGACCGCAGGAAACACCATATATTTT.

J is TRBJ2-5 and V is TRBV5-5; D unclear. The CDR3 is 14 residues long. With 2 bases removed from V and 4 bases from J, the gap between germline ends came to 12 bases. CDR1 SGHKS and CDR2 YYEKEE come from the germline V gene (reference sequence). CDR3 nucleotide sequence: TGTGCCAGCAGCTTATACGATATCCGAGAGACCCAGTACTTC. Protein: CASSLYDIRETQYF.

The sample holds a few counts of this clonotype. The chain carries TRBV2 and TRBJ2-5, with D possibly being TRBD1 (6 bases). CDR1 and CDR2 from the germline V gene are SNHLY and FYNNEI. CDR3 length: 15 amino acids. V dropped 2 bases and J dropped 1 base, with 11 bases sitting between them. The CDR3: CASSEPAGAQETQYF. The CDR3 DNA is TGTGCCAGCAGTGAACCGGCAGGGGCCCAAGAGACCCAGTACTTC.

This rearrangement joins TRBV12-3 or TRBV12-4 to TRBJ1-6; D not certain. V lost 2 bases, J lost 7 bases, and 12 bases lay in between. The CDR3 sequence is 15 residues long. This CDR3 reads CASSLFSLGNSPLHF. CDR3 sequence (DNA): TGTGCCAGCAGTTTATTTTCCCTTGGGAATTCACCCCTCCACTTT.

Only a few counts were recorded for this clonotype. The rearrangement joins TRBV6-6 to TRBJ2-3; 9 nucleotides line up with TRBD2. V shed 6 bases, J shed 4 bases, and the junction held 5 bases outside the gene matches. Germline V gene lookup returns CDR1 MNHNY and CDR2 SVGAGI (reference sequence). The CDR3 consists of 14 residues. CDR3 DNA: TGTGCCAGCAGCCATAGCGGGAGTGCAGATACGCAGTATTTT. It yields the protein CASSHSGSADTQYF.

The genes are TRBV5-1 and TRBJ2-1; tentatively, D is TRBD1 (7 bases). V was clipped by 2 bases and J by 5 bases, with 14 bases between them. Germline lookup yields CDR1 SGHRS and CDR2 YFSETQ. CDR3 size: 15 residues. CDR3 coding DNA: TGCGCCAGCAGCTTAGTACAGGGGAGGAACAATGAGCAGTTCTTC. Protein: CASSLVQGRNNEQFF.

In this sample, this clonotype turned up a few times. The chain links TRBV27 to TRBJ2-1; 8 bases are a match to TRBD1. CDR1 and CDR2 (germline): MNHEY, SMNVEV (reference sequence). The J segment lost 7 bases and the V segment lost 3 bases, leaving 14 bases of the junction unmatched. This CDR3 comprises 17 residues. CDR3 protein: CASSFFGQGEPGNEQFF. The CDR3 region has the DNA TGTGCCAGCAGTTTTTTCGGACAGGGAGAGCCCGGAAATGAGCAGTTCTTC.

The V call is TRBV7-9, the J call TRBJ1-2; D is unresolved. The germline V gene encodes CDR1 SEHNR and CDR2 FQNEAQ (reference sequence). The V end was cut by 1 base, the J end by 4 bases, with 10 bases between. There are 14 residues in the CDR3. CDR3 in amino acids: CASSLDGPTYGYTF. The DNA of the CDR3 is TGTGCCAGCAGCTTAGACGGACCGACCTATGGCTACACCTTC.

This chain links TRBV11-2 with TRBJ2-1, with TRBD2 matching over 11 bases. Germline V gene lookup returns CDR1 SGHAT and CDR2 FQNNGV. Trimming removed 0 bases from V and 7 bases from J; junction bases left unmatched: 2. The CDR3 has 15 amino acids. This CDR3 reads CASSLEGLAVNEQFF. The DNA for the CDR3 is TGTGCCAGCAGCTTAGAGGGACTAGCGGTTAATGAGCAGTTCTTC.

The CDR3 protein is CASSQEGVGARTDTQYF. The CDR3 DNA sequence: TGTGCCAGCAGCCAAGAAGGGGTGGGGGCCCGCACAGATACGCAGTATTTT. This sequence joins TRBV4-2 and TRBJ2-3; maybe TRBD1 (6 bases). The CDR3 has 17 amino acids. Trimming stripped 0 bases from V and 1 base from J, with 14 bases between. CDR1 and CDR2 from the germline V gene are LGHNA and YNFKEQ.

This clonotype was detected a few times. The chain is built from TRBV7-9 and TRBJ2-3; D gene ambiguous. Trimming took off 3 bases at V and 3 bases at J, with 19 bases between the two ends. CDR3 length: 17 residues. Germline V gene sequence: CDR1 SEHNR, CDR2 FQNEAQ (reference sequence). CDR3 amino acids: CASSFGLFRSDTDTQYF. The CDR3 DNA is TGTGCCAGCAGCTTCGGGTTGTTCAGGTCGGATACAGATACGCAGTATTTT.

A few counts support this clonotype. This sequence joins TRBV7-3 and TRBJ1-2, with D perhaps matching TRBD1 (5 bases). Germline CDR1 and CDR2: SGHTA and FQGTGA. This CDR3 spans 15 amino acids. V lost 5 bases, J lost 3 bases, and 16 bases lay in between. The CDR3: CASSHPTRDYYGYTF. CDR3 nucleotides: TGTGCCAGCAGCCACCCGACACGGGACTACTATGGCTACACCTTC.

This clonotype was counted between two and nine times. The rearrangement joins TRBV20-1 to TRBJ2-4; no clear D. Germline V gives CDR1 DFQATT, CDR2 SNEGSKA (reference sequence). This CDR3 comprises 12 residues. V lost 5 bases to trimming and J lost 7 bases, with 12 bases between them. The CDR3 DNA is TGCAGTGCTCCCCGTCGATGGAACATTCAGTACTTC. This gives the protein CSAPRRWNIQYF.

The rearrangement joins TRBV21-1 to TRBJ1-2; TRBD1 is the table's D call, not checked against the DNA. TRBV21-1 is labeled a pseudogene. The length of the CDR3 is 21 residues. CDR3 loop: CASSKSGAGQAKTGPNYGYTF. Here the CDR3 DNA reads TGTGCCAGCAGCAAAAGCGGTGCGGGACAGGCAAAAACCGGTCCAAACTATGGCTACACCTTC.

V and J are TRBV5-1 and TRBJ2-3; 12 bases fit TRBD2. This CDR3 has 17 amino acids. With V trimmed by 3 bases and J by 0 bases, 5 bases remained unmatched. Germline-derived CDR1 and CDR2 are SGHRS and YFSETQ. CDR3 coding DNA: TGCGCCAGCAGCTCGACTAGCGGGGGCCGTAGCACAGATACGCAGTATTTT. Its translation is CASSSTSGGRSTDTQYF.

This chain links TRBV10-3 with TRBJ1-6; no firm D call. Trimming took off 9 bases at V and 0 bases at J, with 12 bases between the two ends. Germline assignment: CDR1 ENHRY and CDR2 SYGVKD. This CDR3 has 15 amino acids. The CDR3 here is CAIYYLGSYNSPLHF. The CDR3 nucleotides read TGTGCCATATACTACCTGGGCTCCTATAATTCACCCCTCCACTTT.

This clonotype has a handful of counts. V usage is TRBV9 and J usage is TRBJ2-7, with 11 bases matching TRBD2. Losses at the gene ends were 3 bases for V and 3 bases for J; bases not matched to a gene: 5. Germline V gene data show CDR1 as SGDLS and CDR2 as YYNGEE. This CDR3 is 15 amino acids long. The CDR3 DNA reads as TGTGCCAGCAGCGCTGTAGCGGGGGGGATCTACGAGCAGTACTTC. Translation: CASSAVAGGIYEQYF.

The chain couples TRBV15 to TRBJ1-5, with 7 bases that match TRBD1. Germline trimming cut 1 base from V and 0 bases from J; bases unmatched to any gene: 0. From germline, CDR1 is LNHNV and CDR2 YYDKDF (reference sequence). CDR3 size: 15 residues. This chain's CDR3 is CATSRGDSSNQPQHF. CDR3 in DNA: TGTGCCACCAGCAGAGGGGACAGTAGCAATCAGCCCCAGCATTTT.

This rearrangement joins TRBV3-1 to TRBJ2-5, with TRBD2 matching over 13 bases. The DNA end favors TRBJ2-7, so the J call may be wrong. Looked up from germline, CDR1 is LGHDT and CDR2 is YNNKEL (reference sequence). The CDR3 sequence is 18 residues long. The CDR3 region is CASSQVPRLAGGGNEQYF. The CDR3 nucleotides read TGTGCCAGCAGCCAAGTACCACGACTAGCGGGGGGCGGTAACGAGCAGTACTTC.

The gene calls are TRBV6-1 and TRBJ2-1, with 11 bases matching TRBD2. This CDR3 comprises 15 residues. Germline V gives CDR1 MNHNS, CDR2 SASEGT. The ends lost 2 bases at V and 10 bases at J; junction bases unmatched: 7. Here the CDR3 reads CASSEIAGGPGEQFF. The CDR3 region has the DNA TGTGCCAGCAGTGAAATAGCGGGGGGGCCGGGGGAGCAGTTCTTC.

The CDR3 sequence is CSADGDSGKNIQYF. CDR3 bases: TGCAGTGCTGATGGGGATTCGGGAAAAAACATTCAGTACTTC. V and J are TRBV20-1 and TRBJ2-4; weak D call: TRBD2 (5 bases). Trimming removed 5 bases from V and 4 bases from J, with 15 bases in between. From germline, CDR1 is DFQATT and CDR2 SNEGSKA (reference sequence). The CDR3 is 14 residues long.